These 8 T cell receptor beta chains came from one sample sequenced in a study of vaccination effects on CD4 cells after COVID-19. Profiling relied on immunoSEQ multiplex PCR, and the TCRdb table lists in-frame clones only, not all of them. The data contain around 81,000 clones, around 74% of them seen just once; the ten biggest clones take up more than 0.95%. These receptors have no known antigen. Pools of viral peptides were used by the ViraFEST assay to expand antigen-specific CD4+ T cells ahead of sequencing. Around day 10 of culture, CD4+ T cells were separated out. Everyone in the study got two shots of either the BNT162b2 or mRNA-1273 vaccine. Sequenced here: CD4+ T cells from PBMCs cultured with HCoV-OC43 spike peptides, sampled after COVID-19 vaccination. Specified subset: HCoV-OC43 spike overlapping peptide pool stimulation. The receptors shown here come from a human donor who received a COVID-19 vaccine.

This clone was observed a handful of times. The V call is TRBV5-4, the J call TRBJ2-3; 7 nucleotides align to TRBD1. V dropped 5 bases and J dropped 3; count of bases not matched to a gene: 9. The CDR3 is 15 amino acids. Germline V gene data show CDR1 as SGHNT and CDR2 as YYREEE (reference sequence). CDR3 coding DNA: TGTGCCAGCAGTTCGCTCTACAGGGGAACAGATACGCAGTATTTT. Its protein is CASSSLYRGTDTQYF.

The gene calls are TRBV5-1 and TRBJ1-6; D gene uncertain. The CDR3 sequence is 15 residues long. CDR1 is SGHRS and CDR2 is YFSETQ in the germline V gene. The V gene lost 8 bases and the J gene lost 7 bases, with 19 bases spanning the gap. The chain's CDR3 is CASRPAGERNSPLHF. The CDR3, as DNA: TGCGCCAGTCGACCTGCAGGAGAAAGGAATTCACCCCTCCACTTT.

This clone was detected only a few times. The chain recombines TRBV2 with TRBJ2-7, with D perhaps matching TRBD2 (7 bases). V dropped 7 bases and J dropped 0 bases, with 16 bases sitting between them. The CDR3 is made up of 15 amino acids. Per germline, CDR1 SNHLY and CDR2 FYNNEI. In DNA form, the CDR3 reads TGTGCCAGCAAGCGGGGACACTCAAGCTCCTACGAGCAGTACGTC. Residues: CASKRGHSSSYEQYV.

This chain joins TRBV5-1 and TRBJ2-5; 10 nucleotides match TRBD2. The CDR3 is 15 amino acids. Germline V lookup: CDR1 SGHRS, CDR2 YFSETQ. Trimming at V came to 0 bases and at J to 3 bases, leaving 2 bases not matched to a gene. The CDR3 DNA reads as TGCGCCAGCAGCTTGGGTACTAGCGGGGAAGAGACCCAGTACTTC. It specifies CASSLGTSGEETQYF.

On this clone itself: The same CDR3 arises from other DNA sequences in this sample as well. V gene TRBV18 combines with J gene TRBJ1-1; 8 nucleotides line up with TRBD1. V shed 3 bases, J shed 1 base, and the junction held 1 base outside the gene matches. Germline assignment: CDR1 KGHSH and CDR2 LQKENI. The CDR3 contains 14 residues. The CDR3 loop is CASSPQGANTEAFF. CDR3 coding DNA: TGTGCCAGCTCACCCCAGGGGGCGAACACTGAAGCTTTCTTT.

The chain uses TRBV6-1 and TRBJ2-4, with a weak D call TRBD1 (6 bases). This CDR3 has 15 residues. CDR1 and CDR2 (germline): MNHNS, SASEGT. Deletions cut 2 bases from V and 7 bases from J, with 15 bases between. The CDR3 sequence is CASSESWTTGNIQYF. The CDR3 DNA sequence: TGTGCCAGCAGTGAAAGTTGGACAACAGGGAACATTCAGTACTTC.

V and J are TRBV25-1 and TRBJ2-5; 9 bases fit TRBD1. Germline lookup yields CDR1 MGHDK and CDR2 SYGVNS. The length of the CDR3 is 15 residues. V lost 6 bases to trimming and J lost 4 bases; unmatched junction nucleotides: 9. In DNA, the CDR3 is TGTGCCAGCAGCGCGGGGGACAGGGACCGAGAGACCCAGTACTTC. Amino acid sequence: CASSAGDRDRETQYF.

The genes are TRBV2 and TRBJ2-5; D might be TRBD1 (5 bases). The CDR3 consists of 14 residues. V lost 3 bases to trimming and J lost 1 base, with 9 bases between them. Germline CDR1 and CDR2: SNHLY and FYNNEI. The CDR3 here is CASSDPRAQETQYF. In DNA, the CDR3 is TGTGCCAGCAGTGACCCCAGGGCCCAAGAGACCCAGTACTTC.